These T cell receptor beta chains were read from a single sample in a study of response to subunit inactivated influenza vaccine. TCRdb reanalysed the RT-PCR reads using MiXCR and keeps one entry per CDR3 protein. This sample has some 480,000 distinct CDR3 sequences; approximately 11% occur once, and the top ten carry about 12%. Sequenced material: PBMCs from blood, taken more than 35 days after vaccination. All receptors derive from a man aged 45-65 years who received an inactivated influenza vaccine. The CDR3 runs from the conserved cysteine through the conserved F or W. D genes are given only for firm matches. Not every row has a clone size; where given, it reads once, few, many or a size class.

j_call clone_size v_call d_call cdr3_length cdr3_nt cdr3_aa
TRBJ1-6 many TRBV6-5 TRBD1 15 TGTGCCAGCAGTTACTCGGGACAGGGGAATTCACCCCTCCACTTT CASSYSGQGNSPLHF
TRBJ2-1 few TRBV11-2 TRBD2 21 TGTGCCAGCAGCTTACCCCCCCGGGGAGCGGGGGGGCCCATCTCCTACAATGAGCAGTTCTTC CASSLPPRGAGGPISYNEQFF
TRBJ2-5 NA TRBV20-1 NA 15 TGCAGTGCTAGAAAAGTGTCGGGGGGCATGGAGACCCAGTACTTC CSARKVSGGMETQYF
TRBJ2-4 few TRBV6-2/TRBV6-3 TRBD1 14 TGTGCCAGCAGTTACGGGACAGGGAAAAACATTCAGTACTTC CASSYGTGKNIQYF
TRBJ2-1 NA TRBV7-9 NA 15 TGTGCCAGCAGCTTATACCGGGAACACTACAATGAGCAGTTCTTC CASSLYREHYNEQFF
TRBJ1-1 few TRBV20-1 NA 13 TGCAGTGCTAGGGAGACAGAGAATACTGAAGCTTTCTTT CSARETENTEAFF
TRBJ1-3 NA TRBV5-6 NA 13 TGTGCCAGCAGAACCAGGGGCGGCAACACCATATATTTT CASRTRGGNTIYF
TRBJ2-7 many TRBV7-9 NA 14 TGTGCCAGCAGCTCGGAGGGACAGAGATTCGAGCAGTACTTC CASSSEGQRFEQYF
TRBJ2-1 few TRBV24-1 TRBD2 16 TGTGCCACCAGTGATTTGAGCGGGACTAGCGGGATTGAGCAGTTCTTC CATSDLSGTSGIEQFF
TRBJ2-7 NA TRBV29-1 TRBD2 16 TGCAGCGTTGAAGGTCTAGCGGGCCTCGTTACCTACGAGCAGTACTTC CSVEGLAGLVTYEQYF
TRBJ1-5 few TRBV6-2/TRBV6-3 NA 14 TGTGCCAGCAGTTATCAGGGGCCCAATCAGCCCCAGCATTTT CASSYQGPNQPQHF
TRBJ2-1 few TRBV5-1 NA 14 TGCGCCAGCAGCTTGGGGGCTTCGAGGGATGAGCAGTTCTTC CASSLGASRDEQFF
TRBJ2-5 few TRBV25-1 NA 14 TGTGCCAGCAGCCTTGGCCCGCCGGCGGAGACCCAGTACTTC CASSLGPPAETQYF
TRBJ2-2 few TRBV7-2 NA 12 TGTGCCAGCACCCGAATCACCGGGGAGCTGTTTTTT CASTRITGELFF
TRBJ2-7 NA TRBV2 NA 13 TGTGCCAGCAGTGCCCGTCTAGCATCCGAGCAGTACTTC CASSARLASEQYF
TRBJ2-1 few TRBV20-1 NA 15 TGCAGTGCTGGCGGCAGGGATCTTTCCTACAATGAGCAGTTCTTC CSAGGRDLSYNEQFF